This passage covers 4 T cell receptor beta chains from one sample sequenced in a study of control samples from healthy donors and cancer patients. Repertoires were generated with immunoSEQ multiplex PCR, while TCRdb's copy carries only in-frame clones and drops some. The sample carries approximately 140,000 clones, approximately 92% recorded once. The specimen sequenced was blood. Every receptor here comes from a man aged 25-45 years in good health.

The chain uses TRBV16 and TRBJ2-1; D not resolved. The CDR3 is 15 residues long. Per the germline V gene, CDR1 is KGHSY and CDR2 is FQNENV. V was cut by 3 bases and J by 0 bases, with 9 bases left in between. CDR3 residues: CASSHLNSSYNEQFF. DNA for the CDR3: TGTGCCAGCAGCCACCTGAATAGCTCCTACAATGAGCAGTTCTTC.

The chain carries TRBV6-5 and TRBJ2-7; 9 positions agree with TRBD1. V lost 8 bases, J lost 5 bases, and 7 bases stayed unmatched. The CDR3 covers 13 residues. Germline V gene data show CDR1 as MNHEY and CDR2 as SVGAGI. CDR3 nucleotide sequence: TGTGCCAGCCGGGGGACAGGGTTAAACGAGCAGTACTTC. Its translation is CASRGTGLNEQYF.

The rearrangement uses TRBV7-9 and TRBJ2-3; TRBD2 matches 7 bases. The CDR3 is 16 residues long. V was clipped by 5 bases and J by 0 bases; unmatched bases: 8. Germline V gives CDR1 SEHNR, CDR2 FQNEAQ (reference sequence). The chain's CDR3 is CASSPRAGPSTDTQYF. Written as DNA, the CDR3 is TGTGCCAGCAGCCCCCGAGCGGGGCCTAGCACAGATACGCAGTATTTT.

As concerns this clone: Compared with germline, one end of the junction differs, possibly owing to a read error. The genes are TRBV7-3 and TRBJ1-2; 7 bases match TRBD1. The CDR3 spans 16 residues. Per germline, CDR1 SGHTA and CDR2 FQGTGA. The CDR3 nucleotides read TGTGCCAGCAGCTTAACTTTAGAGGGGGCTAAGTATGGCTACACCTTC. As protein: CASSLTLEGAKYGYTF. Variable domain in full (rest from reference TRBV7-3 and TRBJ1-2): GAGVSQTPSNKVTEKGKYVELRCDPISGHTALYWYRQSLGQGPEFLIYFQGTGAADDSGLPNDRFFAVRPEGSVSTLKIQRTERGDSAVYLCASSLTLEGAKYGYTFGSGTRLTVV.